A single TCR beta chain is shown here with its context. With random hexamers, about 0.5 to 1 ug RNA was reverse transcribed. The CDR3 of TCR beta was amplified by immunoSEQ multiplex PCR across 54 Vbeta and 13 Jbeta. TCRdb independently ran MiXCR on the immunoSEQ multiplex PCR reads; one entry per CDR3 protein. There are 250,000 to 350,000 distinct CDR3 sequences in the sample; approximately 81% occur only once, and 0.11% lies in the top ten. This entry belongs to a study of CD8 T cells in Susac syndrome. Sequencing was carried out using CD8+ T cells from PBMCs. This receptor was identified in a human donor with multiple sclerosis.

CDR3 DNA: TGCGCCAGTACTGCGGCGGGAGGGCCCTACGAGCAGTACTTC. This sequence encodes CASTAAGGPYEQYF. J is TRBJ2-7 and V is TRBV5-1; TRBD2 matches 9 bases. The CDR3 contains 14 residues. CDR1 and CDR2 from the germline V gene are SGHRS and YFSETQ. V trimming: 8 bases; J trimming: 2 bases; junction bases outside the gene matches: 8.